The rows below give T cell receptor beta chains drawn from one sample of a study of beta chain features in type 1 diabetes. Repertoires were generated with immunoSEQ multiplex PCR, while TCRdb's copy carries only in-frame clones and drops some. Of 350,000 to 450,000 clones in the sample, 14% were seen once. The specimen sequenced was naive CD4+ T cells from blood. The receptors stem from a man aged 25-45 years in good health. CDR3s include the opening cysteine and the closing phenylalanine or tryptophan. Each record gives: CDR3 protein, CDR3 DNA, V gene, clone size, D gene, J gene. D genes are given only for firm matches. The size entry is marked missing in some rows and otherwise reads once, few, many or a size class.

cdr3_aa: CASSLGTAGLGEQYF
cdr3_nt: TGTGCCAGCAGCCTAGGGACGGCCGGACTTGGCGAGCAGTACTTC
v_call: TRBV6-5
clone_size: .
d_call: .
j_call: TRBJ2-7

cdr3_aa: CASSATPGTDTQYF
cdr3_nt: TGTGCCAGCAGCGCGACTCCCGGCACAGATACGCAGTATTTT
v_call: TRBV9
clone_size: .
d_call: .
j_call: TRBJ2-3

cdr3_aa: CASSLGDDGYGYTF
cdr3_nt: TGTGCCAGCAGCTTAGGGGACGATGGCTATGGCTACACCTTC
v_call: TRBV7-9
clone_size: .
d_call: .
j_call: TRBJ1-2

cdr3_aa: CSVVGLTGFYEQYF
cdr3_nt: TGCAGCGTCGTCGGACTTACAGGTTTCTACGAGCAGTACTTC
v_call: TRBV29-1
clone_size: few
d_call: .
j_call: TRBJ2-7

cdr3_aa: CASSQGTGSYNEQFF
cdr3_nt: TGCGCCAGCAGCCAAGGGACAGGCTCCTACAATGAGCAGTTCTTC
v_call: TRBV4-3
clone_size: .
d_call: TRBD1
j_call: TRBJ2-1

cdr3_aa: CAISEQVSNQPQHF
cdr3_nt: TGTGCCATCAGTGAACAGGTTAGCAATCAGCCCCAGCATTTT
v_call: TRBV10-3
clone_size: .
d_call: .
j_call: TRBJ1-5

cdr3_aa: CASSLVSVNYGYTF
cdr3_nt: TGTGCCAGCAGCTTGGTCTCGGTTAACTATGGCTACACCTTC
v_call: TRBV5-6
clone_size: .
d_call: .
j_call: TRBJ1-2

cdr3_aa: CSVEGRVQETQYF
cdr3_nt: TGCAGCGTTGAAGGCAGGGTCCAAGAGACCCAGTACTTC
v_call: TRBV29-1
clone_size: .
d_call: .
j_call: TRBJ2-5

cdr3_aa: CASSPASGELFF
cdr3_nt: TGTGCCAGCAGCCCCGCCTCCGGGGAGCTGTTTTTT
v_call: TRBV7-3
clone_size: .
d_call: .
j_call: TRBJ2-2

cdr3_aa: CASSPRQGYYGYTF
cdr3_nt: TGTGCCAGCAGCCCTCGACAGGGCTACTATGGCTACACCTTC
v_call: TRBV11-3
clone_size: .
d_call: TRBD1
j_call: TRBJ1-2

cdr3_aa: CASSPVGQGMIAFF
cdr3_nt: TGTGCCAGCAGCCCCGTAGGACAGGGGATGATAGCTTTCTTT
v_call: TRBV9
clone_size: once
d_call: TRBD1
j_call: TRBJ1-1

cdr3_aa: CASSQYGIAGEGNEQFF
cdr3_nt: TGCGCCAGCAGCCAATACGGGATTGCGGGGGAGGGCAATGAGCAGTTCTTC
v_call: TRBV4-1
clone_size: .
d_call: TRBD2
j_call: TRBJ2-1

cdr3_aa: CSVRPPGLNTEAFF
cdr3_nt: TGCAGCGTACGCCCCCCGGGACTGAACACTGAAGCTTTCTTT
v_call: TRBV29-1
clone_size: few
d_call: .
j_call: TRBJ1-1

cdr3_aa: CASSLRSLGETQYF
cdr3_nt: TGTGCCAGCAGCCTTAGGAGCCTCGGAGAGACCCAGTACTTC
v_call: TRBV5-6
clone_size: .
d_call: .
j_call: TRBJ2-5

cdr3_aa: CASSLLGQRQETQYF
cdr3_nt: TGTGCCAGCAGCTTACTTGGCCAGCGGCAAGAGACCCAGTACTTC
v_call: TRBV7-9
clone_size: few
d_call: .
j_call: TRBJ2-5

cdr3_aa: CASSSDREGPQHF
cdr3_nt: TGTGCCAGCAGCTCTGACAGAGAAGGGCCCCAGCATTTT
v_call: TRBV7-9
clone_size: .
d_call: .
j_call: TRBJ1-5

cdr3_aa: CSAQGPLRGEQFF
cdr3_nt: TGCAGCGCCCAGGGCCCTCTAAGGGGTGAGCAGTTCTTC
v_call: TRBV29-1
clone_size: .
d_call: .
j_call: TRBJ2-1

cdr3_aa: CAWSITDRGNQPQHF
cdr3_nt: TGTGCCTGGAGTATAACGGACAGGGGAAATCAGCCCCAGCATTTT
v_call: TRBV30
clone_size: .
d_call: TRBD1
j_call: TRBJ1-5

cdr3_aa: CASSLTFQGRNSPLHF
cdr3_nt: TGTGCCAGTAGTCTAACCTTCCAGGGGAGGAATTCACCCCTCCACTTT
v_call: TRBV19
clone_size: .
d_call: .
j_call: TRBJ1-6

cdr3_aa: CASSSRQGALETQYF
cdr3_nt: TGTGCCAGCAGCTCAAGACAGGGCGCGTTGGAGACCCAGTACTTC
v_call: TRBV7-9
clone_size: .
d_call: TRBD1
j_call: TRBJ2-5

cdr3_aa: CASSGTGAAGETQYF
cdr3_nt: TGTGCCAGCAGCGGCACCGGGGCCGCGGGAGAGACCCAGTACTTC
v_call: TRBV9
clone_size: few
d_call: .
j_call: TRBJ2-5

cdr3_aa: CASSVLQGSYEQYF
cdr3_nt: TGTGCCAGCAGCGTTCTACAGGGGTCCTACGAGCAGTACTTC
v_call: TRBV6-5
clone_size: .
d_call: TRBD1
j_call: TRBJ2-7

cdr3_aa: CASSHLRGHEQFF
cdr3_nt: TGCGCCAGCAGCCACCTTAGAGGCCATGAGCAGTTCTTC
v_call: TRBV4-3
clone_size: few
d_call: .
j_call: TRBJ2-1

cdr3_aa: CAIRTSGSFFTDTQYF
cdr3_nt: TGTGCCATCAGAACTAGCGGGAGCTTTTTCACAGATACGCAGTATTTT
v_call: TRBV10-3
clone_size: .
d_call: TRBD2
j_call: TRBJ2-3

cdr3_aa: CASSPTGAPIEAFF
cdr3_nt: TGTGCCAGCAGCCCGACAGGGGCGCCGATAGAAGCTTTCTTT
v_call: TRBV11-2
clone_size: .
d_call: TRBD1
j_call: TRBJ1-1

cdr3_aa: CASSQDQGNEQFF
cdr3_nt: TGCGCCAGCAGCCAAGATCAGGGCAATGAGCAGTTCTTC
v_call: TRBV4-3
clone_size: .
d_call: .
j_call: TRBJ2-1

cdr3_aa: CSAGLTGTGELFF
cdr3_nt: TGCAGCGCGGGTTTAACCGGCACCGGGGAGCTGTTTTTT
v_call: TRBV29-1
clone_size: .
d_call: .
j_call: TRBJ2-2

cdr3_aa: CASSLLLRQETQYF
cdr3_nt: TGTGCCAGCAGCTTATTACTTAGACAAGAGACCCAGTACTTC
v_call: TRBV7-2
clone_size: few
d_call: .
j_call: TRBJ2-5

cdr3_aa: CASSSGQGYGYTF
cdr3_nt: TGTGCCAGCAGCTCCGGACAGGGATATGGCTACACCTTC
v_call: TRBV11-2
clone_size: few
d_call: TRBD1
j_call: TRBJ1-2

cdr3_aa: CASKNRDRDYEQYF
cdr3_nt: TGTGCCAGCAAAAACCGGGACAGGGATTACGAGCAGTACTTC
v_call: TRBV27
clone_size: few
d_call: TRBD1
j_call: TRBJ2-7

cdr3_aa: CASSLGQNYNEQFF
cdr3_nt: TGTGCCAGCAGCCTTGGACAGAACTACAATGAGCAGTTCTTC
v_call: TRBV9
clone_size: few
d_call: .
j_call: TRBJ2-1

cdr3_aa: CASSAIGGKKETQYF
cdr3_nt: TGTGCCAGCAGCGCCATCGGGGGGAAAAAAGAGACCCAGTACTTC
v_call: TRBV7-2
clone_size: .
d_call: TRBD2
j_call: TRBJ2-5

cdr3_aa: CASSFGGNQETQYF
cdr3_nt: TGTGCCAGCAGCTTTGGGGGCAACCAAGAGACCCAGTACTTC
v_call: TRBV7-2
clone_size: .
d_call: .
j_call: TRBJ2-5

cdr3_aa: CASTMKITGELFF
cdr3_nt: TGTGCCAGCACCATGAAGATCACCGGGGAGCTGTTTTTT
v_call: TRBV2
clone_size: few
d_call: .
j_call: TRBJ2-2